This T cell receptor (beta chain) was found in a study of shared clonotypes between healthy human individuals. Overall study: Those who served as donors were a couple of women and three men between the ages of 18 and 49. The study used three CD4 naive, three CD4 memory, two CD8 naive and one CD8 memory plate per donor. Study-level points and caveats: Naive CD4 clonotypes were shared across a few donors at about 5.2%.

With 3 bases removed from V and 5 bases from J, the gap between germline ends came to 11 bases. CDR3 length: 13 amino acids. Per the germline V gene, CDR1 is SGHNT and CDR2 is YYREEE (reference sequence). The split of CD4+ cells yielded CD45RA+ naive and CD45RA-negative memory subsets. This clone was seen just once. Its matching antigen is unknown. The sample holds other DNA sequences that translate to the same CDR3. Method: immunoSEQ multiplex PCR; TCRdb's copy keeps in-frame clones and lacks some. The repertoire holds 2 million to 3 million clones, roughly nine tenths seen once, with around 0.14% in the top ten.

Source material: naive CD4+ T cells sorted from blood. Noted subset: CD45RA+ positively selected. The chain is built from TRBV5-4 and TRBJ2-5, with D perhaps TRBD1 (6 bases). The receptor was isolated from a man between 18 and 35 years old in good health. The CDR3 nucleotides are TGTGCCAGCAGCTCACAGGGCCGCGAGACCCAGTACTTC. It yields the protein CASSSQGRETQYF.